This T cell receptor (beta chain) was obtained from a study of regulatory T cells in long-lasting Graves disease. In building TCR beta libraries, iRepertoire HTBI primers were used together with Arm-PCR of CDR3 regions. From the multiplex PCR reads, TCRdb called clonotypes with MiXCR, one entry per CDR3 protein. This table has some 410,000 distinct CDR3 sequences, over 15% appearing once. V dropped 6 bases and J dropped 4; count of bases not matched to a gene: 10. Germline CDR1 reads SEHNR; CDR2 reads FQNEAQ (reference sequence). This CDR3 spans 15 amino acids. The time point: newly diagnosed GD, antithyroid drugs for less than 3 months. With RNA extracted from PBMCs as input, the TCR library was made. Another study also made use of these data, one on T cells in Graves' hyperthyroidism and ophthalmopathy.

This material consisted of peripheral blood mononuclear cells (PBMCs), taken at new diagnosis, from a patient treated with antithyroid drugs. This TCR was sampled from a woman in her thirties with Graves disease. The chain couples TRBV7-9 to TRBJ2-5; TRBD2 matches at 8 bases. CDR3 protein: CASSYQRLARETQYF. As DNA, the CDR3 is TGTGCCAGCAGTTACCAGCGACTAGCGCGAGAGACCCAGTACTTC.